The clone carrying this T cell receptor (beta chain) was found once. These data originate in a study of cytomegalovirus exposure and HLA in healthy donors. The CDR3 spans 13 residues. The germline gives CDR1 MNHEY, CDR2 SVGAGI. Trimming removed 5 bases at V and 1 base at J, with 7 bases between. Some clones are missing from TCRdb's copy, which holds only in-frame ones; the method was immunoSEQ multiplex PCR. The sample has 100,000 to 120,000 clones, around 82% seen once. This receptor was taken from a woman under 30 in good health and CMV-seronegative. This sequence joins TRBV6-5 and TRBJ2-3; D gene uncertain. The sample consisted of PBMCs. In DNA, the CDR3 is TGTGCCAGCAGTGCCCCGGGCACAGATACGCAGTATTTT. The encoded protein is CASSAPGTDTQYF.